Shown below are 5 T cell receptor beta chains from a single sample sequenced in a study of T cell responses to AZD1222 COVID-19 vaccine. Clones were sequenced by immunoSEQ multiplex PCR, and TCRdb holds only the in-frame ones, with some missing. The sample records 150,000 or so clones, about 88% being singletons. The material sequenced was peripheral blood, taken on day 0 of AZD1222 vaccination. These receptors all stem from an adult in good health.

V and J are TRBV5-6 and TRBJ1-1; 8 nucleotides match TRBD1. The CDR3 runs to 18 residues. Germline-derived CDR1 and CDR2 are SGHDT and YYEEEE. Unmatched junction bases numbered 16, after V lost 2 bases and J lost 4 bases. The CDR3 nucleotides are TGTGCCAGCAGCTTCCCGGGACAGGTGGGAGTGGGGGGCACTGAAGCTTTCTTT. Translation: CASSFPGQVGVGGTEAFF.

Only a few counts were recorded for this clone. The V call is TRBV12-3 or TRBV12-4, the J call TRBJ1-2; D unclear. Trimming removed 2 bases from V and 4 bases from J, with 8 bases in between. The CDR3 runs 13 residues. The CDR3 DNA sequence: TGTGCCAGCAGTTTAAGGGTTCCCTATGGCTACACCTTC. It yields the protein CASSLRVPYGYTF.

The J gene is TRBJ1-2, the V gene TRBV5-6, with TRBD1 identical over 9 bases. Germline V gives CDR1 SGHDT, CDR2 YYEEEE. V shed 4 bases and J 4 bases; nucleotides not matched to a gene: 5. This CDR3 contains 14 residues. Here the CDR3 reads CASSTDRGSYGYTF. CDR3 nucleotide sequence: TGTGCCAGCAGCACGGACAGGGGTAGCTATGGCTACACCTTC.

About this clone itself: At the DNA level, this CDR3 is encoded by other sequences in the same sample as well. This rearrangement joins TRBV7-2 to TRBJ2-5; D might be TRBD1 (5 bases). The CDR3 is made up of 14 amino acids. Germline CDR1 SGHTA, CDR2 FQGNSA. Trimming shortened V by 0 bases and J by 5 bases, and 10 bases separated the two germline ends. The CDR3 protein is CASSLASGQETQYF. The CDR3 DNA is TGTGCCAGCAGCTTAGCTTCAGGGCAGGAGACCCAGTACTTC.

The chain uses TRBV19 and TRBJ1-1; 8 nucleotides align to TRBD1. The CDR3 loop spans 17 amino acids. The J segment lost 7 bases and the V segment lost 3 bases, leaving 16 bases of the junction unmatched. Germline CDR1 is LNHDA and CDR2 is SQIVND (reference sequence). The CDR3 loop reads CASSMGGLGQGTGEAFF. The CDR3, as DNA: TGTGCCAGTAGTATGGGTGGTCTTGGACAGGGAACGGGTGAAGCTTTCTTT. The full variable domain, completed using reference TRBV19 and TRBJ1-1, is DGGITQSPKYLFRKEGQNVTLSCEQNLNHDAMYWYRQDPGQGLRLIYYSQIVNDFQKGDIAEGYSVSREKKESFPLTVTSAQKNPTAFYLCASSMGGLGQGTGEAFFGQGTRLTVV.